This T cell receptor beta chain originates from a study of T cell changes during pregnancy in multiple sclerosis. Generated by immunoSEQ multiplex PCR, the TCRdb table keeps only in-frame clones and is missing some. The sample records 40,000 or so clones, 75% to 95% being singletons. The V gene lost 2 bases and the J gene lost 2 bases, with 9 bases spanning the gap. The CDR3 is 14 amino acids. Per germline, CDR1 SEHNR and CDR2 FQNEAQ (reference sequence). The rearrangement links TRBV7-9 to TRBJ1-1; D gene ambiguous. The sequencing here drew on CD4+ T cells from peripheral blood mononuclear cells, taken in the third trimester of pregnancy. This TCR came from a female donor in good health, enrolled as a control in a pregnancy study. The CDR3 DNA is TGTGCCAGCAGCTTATTGGGCCCAAACACTGAAGCTTTCTTT. Translation: CASSLLGPNTEAFF.